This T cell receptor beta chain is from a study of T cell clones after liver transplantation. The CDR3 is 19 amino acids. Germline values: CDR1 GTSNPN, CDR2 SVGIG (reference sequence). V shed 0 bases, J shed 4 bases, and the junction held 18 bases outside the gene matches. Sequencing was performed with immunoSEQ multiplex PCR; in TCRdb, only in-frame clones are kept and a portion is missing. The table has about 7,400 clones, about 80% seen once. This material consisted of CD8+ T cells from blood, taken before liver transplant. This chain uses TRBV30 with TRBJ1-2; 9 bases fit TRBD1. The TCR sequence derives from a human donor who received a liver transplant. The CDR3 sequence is CAWSVHSLSTGGGGYGYTF. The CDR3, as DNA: TGTGCCTGGAGTGTACATAGTCTTAGTACAGGGGGCGGTGGCTATGGCTACACCTTC.